A selection of T cell receptor beta chains follows, all from one sample in a study of identical twins. MiXCR, run by TCRdb on the 5' RACE reads, gives a single entry per CDR3 protein. The repertoire holds nearly 650,000 distinct CDR3 sequences, with less than 9% as singletons. This sample also appeared in a second study, on yellow fever vaccine responses in identical twins.

The sequenced sample was PBMCs. Source of these receptors: a woman between 18 and 29 years old in good health. The CDR3 runs from the conserved cysteine through the conserved F or W. The order of the fields is clone size, V gene, D gene, J gene, CDR3 protein, CDR3 DNA. The D gene is left open where the match is weak. Where a row states a size, it is once, few, many or the class of an expanded clone; other rows omit it.

NA	TRBV10-3	NA	TRBJ1-2	CAISESITSYGYTF	TGTGCCATCAGTGAGTCGATTACAAGCTATGGCTACACCTTC
few	TRBV3-1	NA	TRBJ2-1	CASSLRSPPKGDSYNEQFF	TGTGCCAGCAGCCTAAGGAGCCCCCCAAAGGGGGACTCCTACAATGAGCAGTTCTTC
many	TRBV20-1	TRBD2	TRBJ2-1	CSAGGGLPVDEQFF	TGCAGTGCTGGGGGGGGACTCCCGGTGGATGAGCAGTTCTTC
many	TRBV28	NA	TRBJ2-3	CASSLGARWDTQYF	TGTGCCAGCAGTTTGGGGGCTAGGTGGGATACGCAGTATTTT
many	TRBV4-1	NA	TRBJ1-6	CASSQEIGSYNSPLHF	TGCGCCAGCAGCCAAGAAATCGGCTCCTATAATTCACCCCTCCACTTT
NA	TRBV27	TRBD1	TRBJ2-7	CASRGQAESYEQYF	TGTGCCAGCAGGGGACAGGCGGAATCCTACGAGCAGTACTTC
many	TRBV7-9	NA	TRBJ1-1	CASSFSDTEAFF	TGTGCCAGCAGCTTCTCGGACACTGAAGCTTTCTTT
few	TRBV6-5	NA	TRBJ1-1	CASSFGSGDSWTEAFF	TGTGCCAGCAGTTTTGGCTCGGGGGATTCGTGGACTGAAGCTTTCTTT
many	TRBV12-3/TRBV12-4	NA	TRBJ2-2	CASSHQDAGPNTGELFF	TGTGCCAGCAGCCACCAAGACGCGGGGCCGAACACCGGGGAGCTGTTTTTT
many	TRBV15	TRBD2	TRBJ2-3	CATSRSGGHTDTQYF	TGTGCCACCAGCAGGAGCGGGGGCCACACAGATACGCAGTATTTT
NA	TRBV5-6	TRBD1	TRBJ2-5	CASSDTGGDETQYF	TGTGCCAGCAGCGATACAGGGGGCGATGAGACCCAGTACTTC
many	TRBV15	TRBD1	TRBJ2-1	CATSITGQGDEQFF	TGTGCCACCAGCATCACAGGACAGGGCGATGAGCAGTTCTTC
few	TRBV14	NA	TRBJ1-1	CASSQDRGGSSAFF	TGTGCCAGCAGCCAAGATCGGGGGGGGTCCTCGGCTTTCTTT
NA	TRBV11-2	TRBD2	TRBJ2-2	CASSLVSSGGAGITGELFF	TGTGCCAGCAGCTTAGTGTCTAGCGGGGGGGCCGGTATCACCGGGGAGCTGTTTTTT
few	TRBV7-8	NA	TRBJ1-3	CASSLGRADYSGNTIYF	TGTGCCAGCAGCTTAGGGAGGGCAGACTACTCTGGAAACACCATATATTTT
NA	TRBV28	TRBD1	TRBJ2-4	CASRTRQGLAKNIQYF	TGTGCCAGCAGAACTCGACAGGGTTTGGCCAAAAACATTCAGTACTTC
many	TRBV5-1	NA	TRBJ1-1	CASSGDTRNTEAFF	TGCGCCAGCAGCGGGGACACGCGGAACACTGAAGCTTTCTTT
few	TRBV5-6	NA	TRBJ1-6	CASSLGPGNSPLHF	TGTGCCAGCAGCTTAGGACCGGGGAATTCACCCCTCCACTTT
NA	TRBV25-1	NA	TRBJ2-2	CASRDSPNTGELFF	TGTGCCAGCAGAGACAGCCCGAACACCGGGGAGCTGTTTTTT
NA	TRBV12-5	NA	TRBJ2-4	CASGHSGPLGPIQYF	TGTGCTAGTGGCCACTCCGGGCCCCTGGGGCCCATTCAGTACTTC
few	TRBV7-9	NA	TRBJ2-5	CASSPQGVGETQYF	TGTGCCAGCAGCCCCCAGGGAGTGGGGGAGACCCAGTACTTC
NA	TRBV6-6	NA	TRBJ2-1	CASSYAHRLRQFF	TGTGCCAGCAGTTATGCACACAGGCTTCGGCAGTTCTTC